A selection of T cell receptor beta chains follows, all from one sample in a study of cytomegalovirus exposure and HLA in healthy donors. Method: immunoSEQ multiplex PCR; TCRdb's copy keeps in-frame clones and lacks some. This table has some 70,000 clones, around 76% appearing once. The sample taken for sequencing was PBMCs. These TCRs come from a man in his forties or fifties in good health and CMV-seronegative. CDR3s include the opening cysteine and the closing phenylalanine or tryptophan. A D gene is named only where the DNA matches it firmly. Clone size, where shown, is once, few, many, or a class for clones that have expanded.

V gene	D gene	J gene	clone size	CDR3 protein	CDR3 DNA
TRBV5-1	TRBD1	TRBJ1-4	-	CASSLTGTGREKLFF	TGCGCCAGCAGCTTAACCGGGACAGGTCGTGAAAAACTGTTTTTT
TRBV28	TRBD1	TRBJ1-4	-	CASSGDSLNEKLFF	TGTGCCAGCAGTGGGGACAGCCTTAATGAAAAACTGTTTTTT
TRBV7-6	TRBD1	TRBJ1-4	once	CASSLYGTTGLVANEKLFF	TGTGCCAGCAGCTTATATGGTACGACAGGGCTAGTAGCTAATGAAAAACTGTTTTTT
TRBV5-1	TRBD2	TRBJ2-5	-	CASSLAVLAGETQYF	TGCGCCAGCAGCTTGGCCGTGCTAGCGGGAGAGACCCAGTACTTC
TRBV10-2	TRBD1	TRBJ1-5	many	CASSERDRYQPQHF	TGCGCCAGCAGTGAGAGGGACAGATATCAGCCCCAGCATTTT
TRBV5-1	TRBD1	TRBJ1-1	-	CASSQDREDTEAFF	TGCGCCAGCAGCCAAGACAGGGAGGACACTGAAGCTTTCTTT
TRBV10-3	-	TRBJ2-7	-	CAISSSLGLGSYEQYF	TGTGCCATCAGCTCCTCTCTGGGGCTTGGCTCCTACGAGCAGTACTTC
TRBV7-3	TRBD2	TRBJ2-1	-	CASSLRLAGDNEQFF	TGTGCCAGCAGCTTAAGACTAGCGGGGGACAATGAGCAGTTCTTC
TRBV4-2	-	TRBJ2-2	-	CASSQGNQGVFGELFF	TGTGCCAGCAGCCAAGGGAATCAAGGGGTTTTCGGGGAGCTGTTTTTT
TRBV18	TRBD2	TRBJ2-1	once	CASSPLAGDEQFF	TGTGCCAGCTCGCCACTAGCGGGCGATGAGCAGTTCTTC
TRBV6-5	-	TRBJ1-6	-	CASTRGSSNSPLHF	TGTGCCAGCACCCGTGGCAGTTCCAATTCCCCCCTCCACTTT
TRBV15	-	TRBJ2-7	-	CATSRGGREYEQYF	TGTGCCACCAGCAGGGGAGGACGGGAGTACGAGCAGTACTTC
TRBV19	-	TRBJ1-1	-	CASSTSRVTEAFF	TGTGCCAGTAGTACCTCCAGGGTCACTGAAGCTTTCTTT
TRBV7-8	-	TRBJ2-5	-	CASSLGFLGEDPFVEEETQYF	TGTGCCAGCAGCTTAGGGTTTTTGGGGGAGGACCCGTTTGTGGAGGAAGAGACCCAGTACTTC
TRBV4-1	-	TRBJ1-5	-	CASSPEPRGNQPQHF	TGCGCCAGCAGCCCGGAACCTCGGGGCAATCAGCCCCAGCATTTT
TRBV6-4	TRBD2	TRBJ2-1	medium-sized	CASSEASGTHEQFF	TGTGCCAGCAGTGAGGCTAGCGGGACCCATGAGCAGTTCTTC
TRBV27	-	TRBJ2-7	few	CASSPIDSYEQYF	TGTGCCAGCAGTCCGATAGACTCCTACGAGCAGTACTTC
TRBV12-5	-	TRBJ2-1	-	CATAGPSYNEQFF	TGTGCTACCGCGGGGCCCTCCTACAATGAGCAGTTCTTC
TRBV27	TRBD1	TRBJ1-2	-	CASRDRGFYYGYTF	TGTGCCAGCAGGGACAGGGGGTTTTATTATGGCTACACCTTC
TRBV5-1	-	TRBJ2-7	-	CASSRDIPTIYEQYF	TGCGCCAGCAGCCGAGACATCCCGACTATCTACGAGCAGTACTTC
TRBV30	-	TRBJ1-2	-	CAWTGSGYGYTF	TGTGCCTGGACAGGGTCCGGCTATGGCTACACCTTC
TRBV5-5	-	TRBJ2-7	-	CASSLAPSESYEQYF	TGTGCCAGCAGCTTGGCGCCTAGCGAGAGTTACGAGCAGTACTTC
TRBV5-1	-	TRBJ1-4	once	CASSLAGSEGEKLFF	TGCGCCAGCAGCTTGGCAGGTTCTGAAGGTGAAAAACTGTTTTTT
TRBV19	-	TRBJ2-7	few	CASKLRLESYEQYF	TGTGCCAGTAAATTACGCCTCGAGTCCTACGAGCAGTACTTC
TRBV19	TRBD1	TRBJ1-1	-	CASSITGTGGTEAFF	TGTGCCAGTAGTATAACTGGGACAGGGGGCACTGAAGCTTTCTTT
TRBV19	TRBD2	TRBJ2-3	few	CASRYRGGEDTQYF	TGTGCCAGTAGGTACCGGGGGGGCGAAGATACGCAGTATTTT
TRBV5-4	TRBD2	TRBJ2-5	-	CASSLPSGGPLQETQYF	TGTGCCAGCAGCTTGCCTAGCGGGGGGCCGCTGCAAGAGACCCAGTACTTC